The present T cell receptor beta chain was sequenced within a study of CD4+ T cells in melanoma. Sequencing was performed with immunoSEQ multiplex PCR; in TCRdb, only in-frame clones are kept and a portion is missing. This table has roughly 15,000 clones, roughly four fifths appearing once. This CDR3 comprises 16 residues. In germline, CDR1 is SGHVS, CDR2 FNYEAQ. Trimming took 4 bases from V and 5 from J; bases not matched to a gene: 10. This clone was counted a few times. The V and J genes are TRBV7-6 and TRBJ2-5; 10 bases are a match to TRBD2. The specimen was cells from a culture (not recorded whether cultured in vitro). This TCR was recovered from a human donor with melanoma. The CDR3 is CASSSTTAGLAETQYF. For the CDR3, the DNA is TGTGCCAGCAGCTCAACCACCGCGGGACTAGCGGAGACCCAGTACTTC.